This T cell receptor (beta chain) emerged from a study of regulatory T cells. Study findings and constraints: In patients, unique TRB V-J pairs were restricted and V/J usage skewed, especially in Tregs.

As for this clone: The antigen remains unidentified.

Primers: 52 TRBV forward and 13 TRBJ reverse. Profiled with immunoSEQ multiplex PCR; TCRdb holds only in-frame clones, not every one. The sample records approximately 5,400 clones, approximately 80% being singletons. Germline V gives CDR1 SGHRS, CDR2 YFSETQ. The CDR3 runs to 16 residues. The V and J ends lost 3 bases and 0 bases respectively, with 14 bases between them. The sequence was obtained from a child under 18 with CD3G deficiency. Source material: CD8+ T cells sorted from blood. The chain recombines TRBV5-1 with TRBJ2-3; D is tentatively TRBD1 or TRBD2 (6 bases each). In DNA, the CDR3 is TGCGCCAGCAGCTCACAAGAGGGGGGTAGCACAGATACGCAGTATTTT. As protein: CASSSQEGGSTDTQYF.